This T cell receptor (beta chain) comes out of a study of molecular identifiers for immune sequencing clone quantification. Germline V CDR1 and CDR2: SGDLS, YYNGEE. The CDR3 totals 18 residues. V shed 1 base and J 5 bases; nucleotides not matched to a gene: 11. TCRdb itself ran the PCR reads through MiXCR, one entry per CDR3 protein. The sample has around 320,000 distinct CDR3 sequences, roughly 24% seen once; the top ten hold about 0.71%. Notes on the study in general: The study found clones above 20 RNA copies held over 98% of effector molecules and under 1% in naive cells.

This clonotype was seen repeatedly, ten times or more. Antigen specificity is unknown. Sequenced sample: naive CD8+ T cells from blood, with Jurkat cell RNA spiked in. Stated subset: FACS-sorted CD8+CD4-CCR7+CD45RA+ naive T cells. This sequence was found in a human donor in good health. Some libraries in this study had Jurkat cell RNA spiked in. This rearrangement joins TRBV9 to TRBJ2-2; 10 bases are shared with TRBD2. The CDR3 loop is CASSVYQTSGLWTGELFF. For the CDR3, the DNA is TGTGCCAGCAGCGTATATCAGACTAGCGGGTTGTGGACCGGGGAGCTGTTTTTT.